The 22 T cell receptor beta chains given below trace back to one sample, sequenced in a study of PD-1 blockade in classical Hodgkin lymphoma. Method: immunoSEQ multiplex PCR; TCRdb's copy keeps in-frame clones and lacks some. In the table there are 40,000 to 50,000 clones, roughly 70% of which are singletons. Exposure to brentuximab vedotin varied, and each patient had relapsed following autologous stem cell transplantation. The sequencing used peripheral blood mononuclear cells (PBMCs), collected at baseline. These TCRs come from a human donor with classical Hodgkin lymphoma.

The V call is TRBV12-1, the J call TRBJ1-4; the table gives TRBD1 as D, unverified against the DNA. TRBV12-1 is noted as a pseudogene. The CDR3 extends over 15 amino acids. Written as DNA, the CDR3 is TGTGCCAGCAGCTTTGGATCAGGGGGATCGAGGAAACTGTTTTTT. Translating it yields CASSFGSGGSRKLFF.

This clone was recorded only once. The V call is TRBV27, the J call TRBJ1-2; 9 nucleotides match TRBD1. Losses at the gene ends were 5 bases for V and 5 bases for J; bases not matched to a gene: 9. The CDR3 length is 15 residues. CDR1 is MNHEY, CDR2 SMNVEV, per germline (reference sequence). DNA for the CDR3: TGTGCCAGCAGTCCGGGACAGGGAAGTTGGTATGGCTACACCTTC. Protein product: CASSPGQGSWYGYTF.

This clone was seen a single time. V is TRBV5-6 and J is TRBJ2-3; D gene ambiguous. The germline gives CDR1 SGHDT, CDR2 YYEEEE. Trimming took 0 bases from V and 3 from J, leaving 8 bases between them. The CDR3 contains 14 residues. Here the CDR3 reads CASSLGLRTDTQYF. DNA of the CDR3: TGTGCCAGCAGCTTGGGGTTGCGGACAGATACGCAGTATTTT.

The gene calls are TRBV10-3 and TRBJ2-5; possibly TRBD1 for D (5 bases). Germline CDR1 reads ENHRY; CDR2 reads SYGVKD. Trimming took 3 bases from V and 0 from J, leaving 8 bases between them. This CDR3 is built from 14 residues. CDR3 in amino acids: CAISDRQHQETQYF. The CDR3 DNA sequence: TGTGCCATCAGTGACAGACAGCACCAAGAGACCCAGTACTTC.

The chain links TRBV5-4 to TRBJ2-5, with 8 bases fitting TRBD1. This CDR3 is 15 amino acids long. V was pared by 0 bases and J by 1 base, with 2 bases of the junction left unmatched. The V gene's germline CDR1 is SGHNT and CDR2 YYREEE (reference sequence). The CDR3 DNA reads as TGTGCCAGCAGCTTGGGACAGGGGTTCCAAGAGACCCAGTACTTC. It yields the protein CASSLGQGFQETQYF.

This sequence joins TRBV5-6 and TRBJ1-1, with 8 positions matching TRBD1. In germline, CDR1 is SGHDT, CDR2 YYEEEE. After removal of 3 bases from V and 9 bases from J, the junction contained 10 bases not matched to a gene. This CDR3 has 14 residues. The CDR3 spells CASSSQSGTGQAFF. The CDR3 DNA is TGTGCCAGCAGCTCTCAATCCGGGACAGGACAAGCTTTCTTT.

The chain joins TRBV9 to TRBJ2-7, with D possibly matching TRBD2 (6 bases). Germline V gives CDR1 SGDLS, CDR2 YYNGEE. Trimming took off 4 bases at V and 7 bases at J, with 15 bases between the two ends. This CDR3 spans 13 amino acids. The CDR3 here is CASSQSGVGEQYF. CDR3 coding DNA: TGTGCCAGCAGCCAGTCGGGGGTAGGGGAGCAGTACTTC.

This clone has only a few counts. The chain carries TRBV28 and TRBJ2-5, with 8 bases lining up with TRBD1. The V gene's germline CDR1 is MDHEN and CDR2 SYDVKM. Losses at the gene ends were 4 bases for V and 4 bases for J; bases not matched to a gene: 5. The CDR3 has 14 amino acids. The CDR3 loop reads CASSSRGLAETQYF. CDR3 bases: TGTGCCAGCAGTTCCAGGGGGCTGGCAGAGACCCAGTACTTC.

The rearrangement uses TRBV7-2 and TRBJ2-7; 8 bases are shared with TRBD2. Per the germline V gene, CDR1 is SGHTA and CDR2 is FQGNSA. V gave up 4 bases and J gave up 4 bases; unmatched junction bases: 15. This CDR3 has 17 residues. CDR3 loop: CASSSQRAAGVVYEQYF. The CDR3 DNA is TGTGCCAGCAGCTCCCAAAGGGCAGCGGGAGTTGTATACGAGCAGTACTTC.

This chain connects TRBV5-1 to TRBJ1-3; 7 bases map to TRBD1. Germline V gene data show CDR1 as SGHRS and CDR2 as YFSETQ. The CDR3 totals 18 residues. V shed 1 base, J shed 0 bases, and the junction held 10 bases outside the gene matches. In nucleotides, the CDR3 is TGCGCCAGCAGCTTGAAGACAGGGAATTCCTACTCTGGAAACACCATATATTTT. It specifies CASSLKTGNSYSGNTIYF.

This clone came up once. This chain links TRBV11-3 with TRBJ1-1, with no clear D. The CDR3 length is 13 residues. Trimming took off 4 bases at V and 3 bases at J, with 9 bases between the two ends. Germline V lookup: CDR1 SGHNT, CDR2 YENEEA. The CDR3 DNA reads as TGTGCCAGCAGCTCCCGAAGGGACACTGAAGCTTTCTTT. This codes for CASSSRRDTEAFF.

The J gene is TRBJ1-1, the V gene TRBV18; the match to TRBD1 covers 8 bases. J lost 7 bases, V lost 4 bases, and 5 bases had no gene match. Germline values: CDR1 KGHSH, CDR2 LQKENI. CDR3 length: 13 residues. The CDR3 nucleotides are TGTGCCAGCTCACGGGGACAGGTTGATGAAGCTTTCTTT. It encodes CASSRGQVDEAFF.

On this clone itself: This sample also contains other DNA sequences that code for the same CDR3. The chain carries TRBV9 and TRBJ2-6, with unresolved D. Deletions cut 0 bases from V and 1 base from J, with 2 bases between. Looked up from germline, CDR1 is SGDLS and CDR2 is YYNGEE. The CDR3 has 14 residues. CDR3 in DNA: TGTGCCAGCAGCGTAGGTTCTGGGGCCAACGTCCTGACTTTC. This sequence encodes CASSVGSGANVLTF.

This sequence joins TRBV29-1 and TRBJ1-1; possibly TRBD1 for D (6 bases). Germline CDR1 SQVTM, CDR2 ANQGSEA. This CDR3 has 15 residues. Trimming took off 6 bases at V and 1 base at J, with 18 bases between the two ends. The CDR3 DNA is TGCAGCGTCACAGGTACAGGGTCAGGGAACACTGAAGCTTTCTTT. This encodes CSVTGTGSGNTEAFF.

The chain joins TRBV7-6 to TRBJ2-2; TRBD2 aligns across 7 bases. Trimming at V came to 2 bases and at J to 5 bases, leaving 5 bases not matched to a gene. Germline V gene lookup returns CDR1 SGHVS and CDR2 FNYEAQ. This CDR3 is 15 amino acids long. The CDR3 region is CASSLRGSGTGELFF. As DNA, the CDR3 is TGTGCCAGCAGCTTACGCGGGAGCGGGACCGGGGAGCTGTTTTTT.

Of note for this clone: Additional DNA sequences in this sample encode the identical CDR3. The chain is built from TRBV27 and TRBJ2-7; the D is unclear. The V end was cut by 4 bases, the J end by 10 bases, with 11 bases between. This CDR3 is built from 11 residues. Germline V gene lookup returns CDR1 MNHEY and CDR2 SMNVEV (reference sequence). The CDR3: CASSSALEQYF. The DNA for the CDR3 is TGTGCCAGCAGTTCAGCCCTCGAACAGTACTTC.

This clone was seen only a few times. The chain has TRBV1 and TRBJ1-1. TRBV1 is designated a pseudogene. This CDR3 spans 16 amino acids. The CDR3 DNA reads as TGCACCAGCAGCCAAGACAGGAGCGAGATGAACACTGAAGCTTTCTTT. Protein product: CTSSQDRSEMNTEAFF.

The chain employs TRBV6-5 and TRBJ2-3, with 7 positions matching TRBD1. The CDR3 has 12 amino acids. Germline lookup yields CDR1 MNHEY and CDR2 SVGAGI. Trimming at V came to 6 bases and at J to 4 bases, leaving 1 base not matched to a gene. The CDR3 sequence: CASSDRADTQYF. The CDR3 region has the DNA TGTGCCAGCAGCGACAGGGCAGATACGCAGTATTTT.

The DNA for the CDR3 is TGTGCCAGCACCCACGGGCGATCAGGTGGCTACACCTTC. Translating gives CASTHGRSGGYTF. This chain links TRBV6-5 with TRBJ1-2; D is ambiguous. V lost 7 bases, J lost 7 bases, and 16 bases lay in between. The CDR3 consists of 13 residues. CDR1 MNHEY and CDR2 SVGAGI come from the germline V gene.

J is TRBJ2-3 and V is TRBV7-3, with D possibly being TRBD1 (5 bases). This CDR3 has 14 residues. In germline, CDR1 is SGHTA, CDR2 FQGTGA. The germline V and J ends were trimmed by 4 bases and 11 bases, with 19 bases remaining between them. DNA for the CDR3: TGTGCCAGCAGCTCGGGCGTGGGGCAGGACATGCAGTATTTT. Encoded protein: CASSSGVGQDMQYF. Supplemented by reference TRBV7-3 and TRBJ2-3, the full variable domain reads GAGVSQTPSNKVTEKGKYVELRCDPISGHTALYWYRQSLGQGPEFLIYFQGTGAADDSGLPNDRFFAVRPEGSVSTLKIQRTERGDSAVYLCASSSGVGQDMQYFGPGTRLTVL.

Sample share makes this clone medium-sized. Other DNA sequences in the same sample also yield this CDR3. This chain connects TRBV7-8 to TRBJ1-4; D uncertain. V shed 5 bases and J shed 8 bases, with 15 bases lying between them. Germline CDR1 reads SGHVS; CDR2 reads FQNEAQ. The CDR3 contains 14 residues. The CDR3, as DNA: TGTGCCAGCAGCCCGACGCCAGGTGCGGAAAAACTGTTTTTT. Translated: CASSPTPGAEKLFF.

The J gene is TRBJ1-5, the V gene TRBV15; D ambiguous. Germline CDR1 LNHNV, CDR2 YYDKDF (reference sequence). Trimming removed 0 bases at V and 0 bases at J, with 12 bases between. This CDR3 has 17 amino acids. CDR3 loop: CATSRDEGWGSNQPQHF. CDR3 sequence (DNA): TGTGCCACCAGCAGAGATGAGGGCTGGGGTAGCAATCAGCCCCAGCATTTT.